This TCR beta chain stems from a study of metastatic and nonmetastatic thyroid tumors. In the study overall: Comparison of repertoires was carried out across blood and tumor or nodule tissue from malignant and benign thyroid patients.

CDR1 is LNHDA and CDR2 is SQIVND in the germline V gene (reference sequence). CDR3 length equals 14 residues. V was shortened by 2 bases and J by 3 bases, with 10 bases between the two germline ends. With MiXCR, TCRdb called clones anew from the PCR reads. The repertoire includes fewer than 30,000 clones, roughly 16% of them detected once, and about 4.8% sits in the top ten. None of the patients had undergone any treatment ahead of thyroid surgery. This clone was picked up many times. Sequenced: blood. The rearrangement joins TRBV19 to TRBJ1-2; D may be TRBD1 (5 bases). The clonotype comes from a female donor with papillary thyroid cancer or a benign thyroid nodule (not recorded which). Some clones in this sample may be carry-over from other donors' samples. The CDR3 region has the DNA TGTGCCAGTAGTATAACGGGACCGGACTATGGCTACACCTTC. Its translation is CASSITGPDYGYTF. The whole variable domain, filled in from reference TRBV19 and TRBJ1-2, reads DGGITQSPKYLFRKEGQNVTLSCEQNLNHDAMYWYRQDPGQGLRLIYYSQIVNDFQKGDIAEGYSVSREKKESFPLTVTSAQKNPTAFYLCASSITGPDYGYTFGSGTRLTVV.